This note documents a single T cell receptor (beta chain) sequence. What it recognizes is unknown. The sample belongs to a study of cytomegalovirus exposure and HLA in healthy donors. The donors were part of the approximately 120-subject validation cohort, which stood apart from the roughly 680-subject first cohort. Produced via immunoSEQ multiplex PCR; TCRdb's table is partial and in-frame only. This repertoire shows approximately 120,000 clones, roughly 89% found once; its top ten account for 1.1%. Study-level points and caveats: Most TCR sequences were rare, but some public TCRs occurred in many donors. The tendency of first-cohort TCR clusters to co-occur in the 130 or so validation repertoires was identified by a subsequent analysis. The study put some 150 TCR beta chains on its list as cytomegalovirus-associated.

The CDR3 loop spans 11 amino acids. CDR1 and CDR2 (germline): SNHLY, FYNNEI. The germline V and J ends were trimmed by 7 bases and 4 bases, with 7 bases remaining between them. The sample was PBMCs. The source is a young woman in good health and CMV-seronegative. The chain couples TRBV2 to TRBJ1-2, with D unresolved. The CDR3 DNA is TGTGCCAGCACTTACAGCTATGGCTACACCTTC. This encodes CASTYSYGYTF.